The T cell receptor (beta chain) described here comes from a study of CD8+ T cells in alopecia areata. After isolation, RNA underwent reverse transcription to generate cDNA as the sequencing template. The data were produced by immunoSEQ multiplex PCR, yet TCRdb's version contains in-frame clones alone and is incomplete. The sample contains roughly 140,000 clones, roughly 82% of which appear only once. Treatment of the sample: oral pan-JAK inhibitor, 5-10 mg twice daily. To note about this clone: Other DNA sequences in the same sample also yield this CDR3.

CDR1 is SNHLY and CDR2 is FYNNEI in the germline V gene. With 4 bases removed from V and 6 bases from J, the gap between germline ends came to 1 base. The CDR3 sequence is 10 residues long. The receptor was isolated from a human donor with alopecia areata. Sequences were derived from CD8+ T cells sorted from blood, sampled at week 4, from a patient treated with tofacitinib. This sequence joins TRBV2 and TRBJ2-1, with D uncertain. CDR3 DNA: TGTGCCAGCAGTGTCAATGAGCAGTTCTTC. Encoded protein: CASSVNEQFF.